A selection of T cell receptor beta chains follows, all from one sample in a study of T cell responses to AZD1222 COVID-19 vaccine. This table comes from immunoSEQ multiplex PCR, and its TCRdb copy is limited to in-frame clones, with some not included. The data show about 170,000 clones, with roughly 92% seen just once and roughly 1.5% held by the top ten. The specimen comprised peripheral blood, sampled on day 0 of AZD1222 vaccination. These receptors originate from an adult in good health. Both conserved end residues are part of each CDR3.

len	v_gene	j_gene	CDR3aa
18	TRBV4-1	TRBJ1-4	CASSQVAPHSYSGEKLFF
15	TRBV21-1	TRBJ2-7	CASSPVETESGEQYF
14	TRBV11-1	TRBJ2-3	CASTLWGSTDTQYF
18	TRBV29-1	TRBJ2-1	CSVEEARTSGSWYNEQFF
16	TRBV9	TRBJ2-2	CASSVAPSPNTGELFF
15	TRBV27	TRBJ1-6	CASRSTRVYNSPLHF
14	TRBV3-1/TRBV3-2	TRBJ1-1	CASSQVGVNTEAFF
17	TRBV7-9	TRBJ2-1	CASSLLGRLAGPVEQFF
15	TRBV5-4	TRBJ2-1	CASRQRGTSYNEQFF
17	TRBV19	TRBJ1-1	CASSIGGGQGMNTEAFF
13	TRBV30	TRBJ1-1	CAWSVTRASEAFF
14	TRBV9	TRBJ2-3	CASSVEGAEDTQYF
14	TRBV15	TRBJ1-2	CATSRVQGAGGYTF
14	TRBV7-9	TRBJ1-5	CASSLGQYNQPQHF
15	TRBV6-4	TRBJ1-4	CASRPTGIANEKLFF
19	TRBV27	TRBJ2-3	CASSLTGFQGAFNTDTQYF
16	TRBV12-2	TRBJ2-7	CASRLPRTGVSYEQYF
14	TRBV3-1/TRBV3-2	TRBJ1-2	CASSQGTASYGYTF
13	TRBV2	TRBJ2-7	CASRGNLAYEQYF
15	TRBV5-5	TRBJ2-7	CASSLGGRNSYEQYF
16	TRBV7-9	TRBJ2-7	CASSMGGLAGNYEQYF
13	TRBV24-1	TRBJ2-3	CATSTGGLDTQYF
13	TRBV5-4	TRBJ1-3	CASSQGVGNTIYF
12	TRBV7-2	TRBJ1-2	CASSPGFRGYTF
14	TRBV3-1/TRBV3-2	TRBJ2-7	CASSQGDRYYEQYF
14	TRBV29-1	TRBJ2-3	CSVQDRDLTDTQYF
13	TRBV19	TRBJ1-3	CASQGRTPNTIYF
15	TRBV7-5	TRBJ1-6	CARILPQGSGSPLHF
15	TRBV7-2	TRBJ1-3	CASSLVWSSGNTIYF
13	TRBV5-1	TRBJ2-2	CASSLLNTGELFF
13	TRBV2	TRBJ1-6	CARRQLLNSPLHF
15	TRBV15	TRBJ1-2	CATSRELQAGGGYTF
13	TRBV6-6	TRBJ2-7	CASSYPETYEQYF
14	TRBV4-1	TRBJ2-7	CASSQDRGTYEQYF
11	TRBV2	TRBJ1-1	CASRWGTEAFF
14	TRBV5-6	TRBJ1-2	CASSLGGRPHGYTF
13	TRBV30	TRBJ1-1	CAWKADPNTEAFF
14	TRBV6-5	TRBJ1-1	CASSPRGGNTEAFF
14	TRBV5-1	TRBJ1-1	CASSRTGGHTEAFF
15	TRBV29-1	TRBJ1-1	CSVESGGNWNTEAFF
13	TRBV30	TRBJ2-1	CAWSPTGEGEQFF
14	TRBV7-9	TRBJ1-2	CASSLEARVYGYTF
14	TRBV19	TRBJ1-5	CASSEDRGRQPQHF
14	TRBV19	TRBJ1-5	CASSIGQGHQPQHF
14	TRBV11-1	TRBJ2-4	CASSLGGRRASQYF
15	TRBV6-1	TRBJ1-6	CASSEQVHYNSPLHF
13	TRBV19	TRBJ2-2	CASRGPSDGELFF
18	TRBV4-2	TRBJ1-2	CASSQDLGRRGQVGGYTF
14	TRBV15	TRBJ2-2	CATSRTGTIGELFF
14	TRBV6-6	TRBJ2-7	CASKKGDTSYEQYF